This T cell receptor (beta chain) was documented in a study of sequential checkpoint blockade in melanoma. Treatment given: randomized to nivolumab then ipilimumab (arm A) or the reverse (arm B). Trimming left V 1 base short and J 9 bases short, with 16 bases between. The CDR3 is made up of 16 amino acids. Germline-derived CDR1 and CDR2 are SGHVS and FNYEAQ. Clones were read by immunoSEQ multiplex PCR, and TCRdb kept only the in-frame ones, dropping some. The sample consists of under 14,000 clones, around 56% of them appearing once. The chain carries TRBV7-6 and TRBJ1-6; possibly TRBD1 for D (6 bases). The clonotype was recovered from a human donor with melanoma. Sequencing used CD8+ T cells sorted from blood (inferred from file names), obtained from a patient given nivolumab and ipilimumab in sequence. CDR3 protein: CASSLEIGGAGSPLHF. The CDR3 region has the DNA TGTGCCAGCAGCTTAGAGATCGGGGGGGCAGGTTCACCCCTCCACTTT.